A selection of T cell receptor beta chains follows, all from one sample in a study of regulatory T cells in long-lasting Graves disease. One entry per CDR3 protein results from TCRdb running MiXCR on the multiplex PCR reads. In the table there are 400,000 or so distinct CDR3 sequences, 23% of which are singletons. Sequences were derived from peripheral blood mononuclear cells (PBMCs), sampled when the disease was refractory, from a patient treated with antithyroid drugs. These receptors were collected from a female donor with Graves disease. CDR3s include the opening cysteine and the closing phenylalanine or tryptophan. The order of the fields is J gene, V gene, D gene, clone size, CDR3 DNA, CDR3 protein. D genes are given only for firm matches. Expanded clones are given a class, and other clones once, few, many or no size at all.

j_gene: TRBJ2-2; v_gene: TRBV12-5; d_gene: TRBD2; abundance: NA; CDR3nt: TGTGCTAGTGGTTTGGACCCCACTAGCGGGAGGGGAACCGGGGAGCTGTTTTTT; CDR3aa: CASGLDPTSGRGTGELFF
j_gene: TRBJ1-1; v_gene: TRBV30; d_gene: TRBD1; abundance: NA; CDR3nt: TGTGTTTCAGGACAGGGGCACACTGAAGCTTTCTTT; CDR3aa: CVSGQGHTEAFF
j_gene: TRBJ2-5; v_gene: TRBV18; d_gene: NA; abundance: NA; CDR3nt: TGTGCCAGCTCACCTCCGGACCGGGGCCCTCAAGAGACCCAGTACTTC; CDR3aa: CASSPPDRGPQETQYF
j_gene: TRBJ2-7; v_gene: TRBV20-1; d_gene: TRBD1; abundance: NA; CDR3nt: TGCAGTGCTAGAACCCGGGACAGAGCCTACGAGCAGTACTTC; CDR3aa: CSARTRDRAYEQYF
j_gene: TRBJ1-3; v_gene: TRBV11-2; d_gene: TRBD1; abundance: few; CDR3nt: TGTGCCAGCAGCCCCATACAGGGGGCCAATGGAAACACCATATATTTT; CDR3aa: CASSPIQGANGNTIYF
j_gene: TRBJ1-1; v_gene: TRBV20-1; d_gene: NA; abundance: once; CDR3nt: TGCAGTGCTAGATTCAGGGGAACGATTGAAGCTTTCTTT; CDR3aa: CSARFRGTIEAFF
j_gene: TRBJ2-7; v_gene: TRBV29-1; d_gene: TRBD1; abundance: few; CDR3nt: TGCAGCGTTGAAGGCCGACAGGGTGGGTACGAGCAGTACTTC; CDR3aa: CSVEGRQGGYEQYF
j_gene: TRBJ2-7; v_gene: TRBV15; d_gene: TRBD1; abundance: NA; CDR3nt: TGTGCCACCAGCAGAGCGGTACAGGGGTCAATCTACGAGCAGTACTTC; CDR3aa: CATSRAVQGSIYEQYF
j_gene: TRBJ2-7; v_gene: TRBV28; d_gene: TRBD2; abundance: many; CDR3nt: TGTGCCAGCCTTGCGACTAGCGGGAGATACGAGCAGTACTTC; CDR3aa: CASLATSGRYEQYF
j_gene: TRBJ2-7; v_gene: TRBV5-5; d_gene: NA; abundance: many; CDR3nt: TGTGCCAGCAGCCTGGATGGTGGCTCCTACGAGCAGTACTTC; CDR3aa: CASSLDGGSYEQYF
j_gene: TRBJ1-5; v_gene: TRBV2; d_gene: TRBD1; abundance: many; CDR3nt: TGTGCCAGCAGTGAAAGGACAGGGGGCTTGTTTCAGCCCCAGCATTTT; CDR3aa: CASSERTGGLFQPQHF
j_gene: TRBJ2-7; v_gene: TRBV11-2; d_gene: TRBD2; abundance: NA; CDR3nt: TGTGCCAGCAGCCCCGGACTAGCGGAATTTTCTTTCGAGCAGTACTTC; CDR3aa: CASSPGLAEFSFEQYF
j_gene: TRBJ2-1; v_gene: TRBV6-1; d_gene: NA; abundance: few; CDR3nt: TGTGCCAGCAGTGAAGCTAATCGCTCTCCTTTTCGTAATGAGCAGTTCTTC; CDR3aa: CASSEANRSPFRNEQFF
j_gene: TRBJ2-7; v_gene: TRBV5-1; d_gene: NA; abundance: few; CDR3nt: TGCGCCAGCAGCTTAACCACAGGGACCCTCTCCTACGAGCAGTACTTC; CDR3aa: CASSLTTGTLSYEQYF
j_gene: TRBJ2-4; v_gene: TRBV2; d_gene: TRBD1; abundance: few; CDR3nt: TGTGCCAGCAGGGAGCAGGGGCCAGGGGGCATTCAGTACTTC; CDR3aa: CASREQGPGGIQYF
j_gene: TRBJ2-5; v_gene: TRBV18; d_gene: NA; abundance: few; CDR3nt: TGTGCCAGCTCACCACGTCATACAGGCCAAGAGACCCAGTACTTC; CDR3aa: CASSPRHTGQETQYF
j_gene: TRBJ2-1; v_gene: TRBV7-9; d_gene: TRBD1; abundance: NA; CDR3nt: TGTGCCAGCAGTTTGGGACAGGGGGCCCATGAGCAGTTCTTC; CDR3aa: CASSLGQGAHEQFF
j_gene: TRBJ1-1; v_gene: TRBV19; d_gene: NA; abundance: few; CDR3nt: TGTGCCAGTAGTATAGACCCCTTATGGACCACTGAAGCTTTCTTT; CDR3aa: CASSIDPLWTTEAFF
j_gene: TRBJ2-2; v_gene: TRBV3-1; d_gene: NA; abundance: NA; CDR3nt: TGTGCCAGCAGCCCGGGGGTCATTAACACCGGGGAGCTGTTTTTT; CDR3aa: CASSPGVINTGELFF
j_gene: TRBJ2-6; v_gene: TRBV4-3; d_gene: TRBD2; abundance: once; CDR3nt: TGCGCCAGCAGCCAGGGGTTAGCGGGAGGTTTCAGCGCTGGGGCCAACGTCCTGACTTTC; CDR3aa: CASSQGLAGGFSAGANVLTF
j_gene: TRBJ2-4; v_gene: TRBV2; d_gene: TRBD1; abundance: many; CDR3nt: TGTGCCAGCAGATCAGGGGGCGCAGGGAACATTCAGTACTTC; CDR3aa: CASRSGGAGNIQYF
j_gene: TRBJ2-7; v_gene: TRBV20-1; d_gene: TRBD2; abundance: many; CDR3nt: TGCAGTGCTAGAGGAGAAGCGGGAGGGCTCTACGAGCAGTACTTC; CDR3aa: CSARGEAGGLYEQYF
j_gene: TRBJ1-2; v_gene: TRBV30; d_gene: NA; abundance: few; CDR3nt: TGTGCCTGGAGTGTAACGCGGGGTCGGGCCGGCTACACCTTC; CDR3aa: CAWSVTRGRAGYTF
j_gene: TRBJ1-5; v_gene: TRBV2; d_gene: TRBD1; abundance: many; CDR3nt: TGTGCCAGCCAGGGACAGAATAGCAATCAGCCCCAGCATTTT; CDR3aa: CASQGQNSNQPQHF
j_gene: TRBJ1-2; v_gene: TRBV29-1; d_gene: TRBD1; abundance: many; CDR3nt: TGCAGCGTTGAGGATGCCGACAGGGTTCGTGGCTACACCTTC; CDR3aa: CSVEDADRVRGYTF
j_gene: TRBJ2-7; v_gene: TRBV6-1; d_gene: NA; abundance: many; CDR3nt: TGTGCCAGCAGCCAGAACCCGGGCCTCTACGAGCAGTACTTC; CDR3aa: CASSQNPGLYEQYF
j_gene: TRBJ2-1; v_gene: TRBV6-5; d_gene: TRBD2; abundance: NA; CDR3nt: TGTGCCAGCAGTTCATCTAGCGGGGGTCAGTACAATGAGCAGTTCTTC; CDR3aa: CASSSSSGGQYNEQFF
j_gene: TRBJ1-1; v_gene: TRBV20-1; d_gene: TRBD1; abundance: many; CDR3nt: TGCAGTGCAGAGGACAGGCGGAACACTGAAGCTTTCTTT; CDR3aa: CSAEDRRNTEAFF
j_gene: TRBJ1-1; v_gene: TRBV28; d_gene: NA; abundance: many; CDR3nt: TGTGCCAGCATGGACCGGGATACGGTGACTGAAGCTTTCTTT; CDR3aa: CASMDRDTVTEAFF
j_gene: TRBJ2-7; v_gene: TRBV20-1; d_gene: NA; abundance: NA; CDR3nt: TGCAGTGCTAGGGCGGTTGGGGCTAGCGATGCCTACGAGCAGTACTTC; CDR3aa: CSARAVGASDAYEQYF
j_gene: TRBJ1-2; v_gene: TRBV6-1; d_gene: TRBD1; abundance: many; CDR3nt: TGTGCCAGCAGTCCCGGGACAGGGTCCTATGGCTACACCTTC; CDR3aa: CASSPGTGSYGYTF
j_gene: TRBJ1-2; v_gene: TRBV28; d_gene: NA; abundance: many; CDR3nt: TGTGCCAGCACCCCCCGGGGAACGCGGGGCTACACCTTC; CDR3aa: CASTPRGTRGYTF
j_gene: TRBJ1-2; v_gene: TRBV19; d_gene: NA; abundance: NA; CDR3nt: TGTGCCAGTAGTCCGGGACCCTTTAACTATGGCTACACCTTC; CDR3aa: CASSPGPFNYGYTF
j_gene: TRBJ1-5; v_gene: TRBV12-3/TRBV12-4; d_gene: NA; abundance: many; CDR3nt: TGTGCCAGCAGGGAAGGACAGATCGATCAGCCCCAGCATTTT; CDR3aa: CASREGQIDQPQHF
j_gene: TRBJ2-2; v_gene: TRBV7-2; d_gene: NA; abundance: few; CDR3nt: TGTGCCAGCAGCTTAGGGGGCAGGGTAACCACCGGGGAGCTGTTTTTT; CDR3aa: CASSLGGRVTTGELFF
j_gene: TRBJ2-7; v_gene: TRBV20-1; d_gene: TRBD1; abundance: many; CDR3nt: TGCAGTGCTACCCCCTGGACAGGGAATCGGTACGAGCAGTACTTC; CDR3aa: CSATPWTGNRYEQYF
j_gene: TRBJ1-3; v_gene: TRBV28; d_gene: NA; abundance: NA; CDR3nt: TGTGCCAGCAGTTTGAGTTTGAGCAACTCTGGAAACACCATATATTTT; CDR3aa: CASSLSLSNSGNTIYF
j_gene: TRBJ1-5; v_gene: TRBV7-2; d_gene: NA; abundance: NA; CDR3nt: TGTGCCAGCAGCTTCCAGGGAGCGGGCAATCAGCCCCAGCATTTT; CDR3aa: CASSFQGAGNQPQHF
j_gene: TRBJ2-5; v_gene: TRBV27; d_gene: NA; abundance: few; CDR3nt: TGTGCCAGCAGTCCTAGACTATACCAAGAGACCCAGTACTTC; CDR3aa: CASSPRLYQETQYF
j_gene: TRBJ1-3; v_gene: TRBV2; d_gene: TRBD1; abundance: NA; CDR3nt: TGTGCCAGCAGAACAGACAGGGGGAGAGGAAACACCATATATTTT; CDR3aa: CASRTDRGRGNTIYF